These 26 T cell receptor beta chains share one sample of origin, sequenced in a study of beta chain features in type 1 diabetes. Expressed TCRB transcripts were sequenced because the isolated RNA had all been reverse transcribed beforehand. The table came from immunoSEQ multiplex PCR; TCRdb's copy has only in-frame clones and leaves some out. The table has some 900,000 clones, roughly 16% seen once. The sequencing sample was made of naive CD4+ T cells from blood. The receptors stem from a woman under 30 in good health.

This clone was observed a few times. The chain combines TRBV18 with TRBJ2-2, with D perhaps being TRBD1 or TRBD2 (5 bases each). CDR1 is KGHSH, CDR2 LQKENI, per germline. CDR3 length: 16 amino acids. The germline V and J ends were trimmed by 2 bases and 0 bases, with 10 bases remaining between them. The CDR3 sequence: CASSPTGPSNTGELFF. The CDR3, as DNA: TGTGCCAGCTCACCAACGGGACCCTCGAACACCGGGGAGCTGTTTTTT.

This clone was seen a handful of times. The chain uses TRBV19 and TRBJ2-7, with a tentative D call TRBD2 (5 bases). The V gene lost 0 bases and the J gene lost 4 bases, with 7 bases spanning the gap. The CDR3 sequence is 13 residues long. Germline lookup yields CDR1 LNHDA and CDR2 SQIVND (reference sequence). CDR3 region: CASSIDREYEQYF. CDR3 sequence (DNA): TGTGCCAGTAGTATAGATCGGGAATACGAGCAGTACTTC.

The chain uses TRBV27 and TRBJ1-3; D uncertain. There are 14 residues in the CDR3. Trimming left V 6 bases short and J 0 bases short, with 9 bases between. Per the germline V gene, CDR1 is MNHEY and CDR2 is SMNVEV (reference sequence). The CDR3 loop reads CASSSFGSGNTIYF. CDR3 coding DNA: TGTGCCAGCAGCTCCTTTGGCTCTGGAAACACCATATATTTT.

This clone was picked up a small number of times. V and J are TRBV28 and TRBJ2-1; D is possibly TRBD2 (6 bases). The length of the CDR3 is 14 residues. Germline CDR1 is MDHEN and CDR2 is SYDVKM. V lost 5 bases and J lost 3, with 11 bases in between. CDR3 sequence: CASSPSGLYNEQFF. As DNA, the CDR3 is TGTGCCAGCAGTCCATCGGGACTCTACAATGAGCAGTTCTTC.

This clone was counted between two and nine times. The chain is built from TRBV11-2 and TRBJ2-5, with 11 positions matching TRBD2. Germline trimming cut 5 bases from V and 2 bases from J; bases unmatched to any gene: 4. From germline, CDR1 is SGHAT and CDR2 FQNNGV. This CDR3 has 15 residues. The CDR3 DNA reads TGTGCCAGCAGCCCCCGGACTAGCGGGCAAGAGACCCAGTACTTC. It translates to CASSPRTSGQETQYF.

This clone was observed a few times. The chain recombines TRBV9 with TRBJ2-1; 8 positions match TRBD2. V lost 4 bases and J lost 6; bases outside the gene matches: 9. CDR3 size: 15 residues. CDR1 is SGDLS, CDR2 YYNGEE, per germline. The CDR3 DNA sequence: TGTGCCAGCAGCCCTCTGGGGACTAGTTTCAATGAGCAGTTCTTC. Protein sequence: CASSPLGTSFNEQFF. The full variable domain, with the rest looked up from reference TRBV9 and TRBJ2-1, is DSGVTQTPKHLITATGQRVTLRCSPRSGDLSVYWYQQSLDQGLQFLIQYYNGEERAKGNILERFSAQQFPDLHSELNLSSLELGDSALYFCASSPLGTSFNEQFFGPGTRLTVL.

There are a few counts of this clone. The chain combines TRBV2 with TRBJ1-1; TRBD1 matches at 11 bases. There are 13 residues in the CDR3. The germline V gene encodes CDR1 SNHLY and CDR2 FYNNEI. Trimming removed 5 bases from V and 10 bases from J; junction bases left unmatched: 6. The CDR3 loop is CASSTEGTGGAFF. CDR3 nucleotide sequence: TGTGCCAGCAGTACTGAGGGGACAGGGGGAGCTTTCTTT. The complete variable domain, with remaining parts taken from reference TRBV2 and TRBJ1-1, reads EPEVTQTPSHQVTQMGQEVILRCVPISNHLYFYWYRQILGQKVEFLVSFYNNEISEKSEIFDDQFSVERPDGSNFTLKIRSTKLEDSAMYFCASSTEGTGGAFFGQGTRLTVV.

This clone was recorded a few times. V is TRBV5-6 and J is TRBJ2-2; a weak D match, TRBD2 (7 bases). The CDR3 runs to 17 residues. Germline V gene sequence: CDR1 SGHDT, CDR2 YYEEEE. Trimming removed 1 base at V and 6 bases at J, with 19 bases between. The CDR3 loop reads CASSLLAGAQVSGELFF. For the CDR3, the DNA is TGTGCCAGCAGCTTGCTTGCGGGGGCGCAAGTCTCCGGGGAGCTGTTTTTT.

This clone occurred a few times. At one end the junction does not follow the germline gene, possibly because of a read error. The gene calls are TRBV28 and TRBJ2-6; 9 bases align to TRBD1. Germline CDR1 reads MDHEN; CDR2 reads SYDVKM. This CDR3 comprises 21 residues. The CDR3 loop reads CASSFRFGGGQGSSWANVLTF. CDR3 nucleotides: TGTGCCAGCAGTTTTAGATTCGGAGGGGGACAGGGTTCCTCTTGGGCCAACGTCCTGACTTTC.

This clone has more than one count but fewer than ten. At the DNA level, this CDR3 is encoded by other sequences in the same sample as well. The rearrangement links TRBV7-2 to TRBJ2-7; 9 bases line up with TRBD1. With V trimmed by 5 bases and J by 2 bases, 4 bases remained unmatched. CDR3 length: 14 residues. Germline CDR1 is SGHTA and CDR2 is FQGNSA. The CDR3 DNA follows: TGTGCCAGCAGCGCCAGGGACAGGGCCTACGAGCAGTACTTC. It specifies CASSARDRAYEQYF.

The chain links TRBV14 to TRBJ1-1; 10 bases are shared with TRBD1. Trimming cost V 1 base and J 5 bases; bases outside gene matches: 4. CDR3 size: 15 residues. Germline CDR1 SGHDN, CDR2 FVKESK. The CDR3 region has the DNA TGTGCCAGCAGCCAAGCCGGACAGGGGGGAACTGAAGCTTTCTTT. This codes for CASSQAGQGGTEAFF. Filled out from reference TRBV14 and TRBJ1-1, the complete variable domain reads EAGVTQFPSHSVIEKGQTVTLRCDPISGHDNLYWYRRVMGKEIKFLLHFVKESKQDESGMPNNRFLAERTGGTYSTLKVQPAELEDSGVYFCASSQAGQGGTEAFFGQGTRLTVV.

This clone was seen many times. The chain is built from TRBV21-1 and TRBJ2-7; the D call TRBD1 from the table was never checked on the DNA. TRBV21-1 counts as a pseudogene. This CDR3 has 14 amino acids. The CDR3: CASSIWAGIYEQYF. CDR3 coding DNA: TGTGCCAGCAGCATTTGGGCAGGCATCTACGAGCAGTACTTC.

Only a few counts were recorded for this clone. This chain uses TRBV4-2 with TRBJ2-1; the match to TRBD2 covers 7 bases. This CDR3 is built from 15 residues. CDR1 is LGHNA and CDR2 is YNFKEQ in the germline V gene. Trimming at V came to 0 bases and at J to 7 bases, leaving 6 bases not matched to a gene. CDR3 sequence: CASSQDGVLANEQFF. The CDR3 DNA reads as TGTGCCAGCAGCCAAGATGGTGTACTAGCGAATGAGCAGTTCTTC.

The chain joins TRBV18 to TRBJ2-2; maybe TRBD2 (5 bases). The length of the CDR3 is 16 residues. Looked up from germline, CDR1 is KGHSH and CDR2 is LQKENI. The V gene lost 2 bases and the J gene lost 0 bases, with 10 bases spanning the gap. CDR3 residues: CASSPSDGTNTGELFF. CDR3 DNA: TGTGCCAGCTCACCATCGGACGGGACGAACACCGGGGAGCTGTTTTTT.

The rearrangement joins TRBV27 to TRBJ2-7, with TRBD2 matching 11 bases. The CDR3 runs 19 residues. CDR1 and CDR2 from the germline V gene are MNHEY and SMNVEV (reference sequence). V gave up 4 bases and J gave up 0 bases; unmatched junction bases: 14. The CDR3 spells CASSSTPGTSGLSSYEQYF. The DNA for the CDR3 is TGTGCCAGCAGTTCAACTCCCGGGACTAGCGGACTTTCCTCCTACGAGCAGTACTTC.

V and J are TRBV9 and TRBJ2-6; no definite D call. Germline values: CDR1 SGDLS, CDR2 YYNGEE. Trimming took off 0 bases at V and 0 bases at J, with 4 bases between the two ends. The CDR3 totals 15 residues. The DNA of the CDR3 is TGTGCCAGCAGCGTAGTAAGCTCTGGGGCCAACGTCCTGACTTTC. This gives the protein CASSVVSSGANVLTF.

The table lists this clone with a few counts. The rearrangement links TRBV7-2 to TRBJ2-3, with 7 bases identical to TRBD2. CDR1 is SGHTA, CDR2 FQGNSA, per germline. The CDR3 is 16 residues long. Germline trimming cut 5 bases from V and 4 bases from J; bases unmatched to any gene: 12. The CDR3 DNA follows: TGTGCCAGCAGCCCCAGGCGGGGGAGGACTGCAGATACGCAGTATTTT. This translates into CASSPRRGRTADTQYF.

Only a few counts were recorded for this clone. The chain joins TRBV2 to TRBJ1-4; D remains unclear. Between the trimmed V and J ends, which lost 10 bases and 7 bases, there was a span of 16 bases. The CDR3 extends over 13 amino acids. Germline lookup yields CDR1 SNHLY and CDR2 FYNNEI. Here the CDR3 DNA reads TGTGCCACTACACCCGCCGGGCGTGAAAAACTGTTTTTT. Amino acid sequence: CATTPAGREKLFF. Complete variable domain (other parts from reference TRBV2 and TRBJ1-4): EPEVTQTPSHQVTQMGQEVILRCVPISNHLYFYWYRQILGQKVEFLVSFYNNEISEKSEIFDDQFSVERPDGSNFTLKIRSTKLEDSAMYFCATTPAGREKLFFGSGTQLSVL.

This clone was seen a handful of times. The chain joins TRBV6-1 to TRBJ2-2, with 9 bases matching TRBD2. The CDR3 is 17 residues long. Germline trimming cut 3 bases from V and 6 bases from J; bases unmatched to any gene: 11. Germline assignment: CDR1 MNHNS and CDR2 SASEGT. The CDR3 here is CASSEMITGTSSGELFF. The DNA for the CDR3 is TGTGCCAGCAGTGAGATGATTACCGGGACTAGCTCCGGGGAGCTGTTTTTT.

This clone was recorded a few times. This chain joins TRBV18 and TRBJ2-7; 14 bases are a match to TRBD2. CDR1 and CDR2 from the germline V gene are KGHSH and LQKENI. Trimming cost V 3 bases and J 6 bases; bases outside gene matches: 4. This CDR3 has 15 amino acids. CDR3 nucleotides: TGTGCCAGCTCACCGGGACTAGCGGGAGTGAGCGAGCAGTACTTC. It is translated as CASSPGLAGVSEQYF.

Of note for this clone: At one of its ends the junction is not consistent with the germline gene, which may arise from a read error. This chain uses TRBV14 with TRBJ2-3; D is tentatively TRBD1 or TRBD2 (6 bases each). The CDR3 contains 19 residues. The germline V gene has CDR1 SGHDN and CDR2 FVKESK. CDR3 amino acids: CASTQEGGRPGTGSDTQYF. CDR3 sequence (DNA): TGTGCCAGCACCCAAGAAGGGGGGCGGCCCGGGACTGGCTCAGATACGCAGTATTTT.

This clone has more than one count but fewer than ten. The junction shows a germline mismatch at one end, possibly a read error. The chain recombines TRBV2 with TRBJ1-1; a weak D match, TRBD1 (6 bases). The CDR3 has 15 amino acids. The germline V gene has CDR1 SNHLY and CDR2 FYNNEI. For the CDR3, the DNA is TGTGCCAGCAAGGTAGAGGACAGTTCTGAACCTGAAGATTTCTTT. This encodes CASKVEDSSEPEDFF.

The chain is built from TRBV5-1 and TRBJ2-2, with D possibly being TRBD2 (5 bases). Germline loops: CDR1 SGHRS, CDR2 YFSETQ. This CDR3 is 13 amino acids long. V was pared by 7 bases and J by 3 bases, with 10 bases between. CDR3 protein: CASGGPDTGELFF. The CDR3 DNA reads TGCGCCAGCGGCGGGCCGGACACCGGGGAGCTGTTTTTT.

The rearrangement joins TRBV19 to TRBJ2-5; D is unclear. Germline V gene sequence: CDR1 LNHDA, CDR2 SQIVND (reference sequence). This CDR3 is 15 amino acids long. Trimming shortened V by 1 base and J by 0 bases, and 9 bases separated the two germline ends. The CDR3: CASSIGLGHQETQYF. CDR3 nucleotides: TGTGCCAGTAGTATAGGGCTAGGGCACCAAGAGACCCAGTACTTC.

This clone was counted a few times. This chain connects TRBV7-9 to TRBJ2-7; 9 nucleotides align to TRBD1. V shed 1 base and J 7 bases; nucleotides not matched to a gene: 5. Germline CDR1 is SEHNR and CDR2 is FQNEAQ (reference sequence). The CDR3 sequence is 14 residues long. CDR3 in DNA: TGTGCCAGCAGCTTAGGAGGGACAGGGAGGGAGCAGTACTTC. Translating it yields CASSLGGTGREQYF.

The V gene is TRBV15, the J gene TRBJ2-1; 9 bases agree with TRBD1. The CDR3 has 14 residues. With 1 base clipped from V and 8 bases from J, the junction kept 3 bases outside the gene matches. Looked up from germline, CDR1 is LNHNV and CDR2 is YYDKDF (reference sequence). The CDR3 bases are TGTGCCACCAGCAGAGCCGACAGGGGGGATGAGCAGTTCTTC. Translating gives CATSRADRGDEQFF.